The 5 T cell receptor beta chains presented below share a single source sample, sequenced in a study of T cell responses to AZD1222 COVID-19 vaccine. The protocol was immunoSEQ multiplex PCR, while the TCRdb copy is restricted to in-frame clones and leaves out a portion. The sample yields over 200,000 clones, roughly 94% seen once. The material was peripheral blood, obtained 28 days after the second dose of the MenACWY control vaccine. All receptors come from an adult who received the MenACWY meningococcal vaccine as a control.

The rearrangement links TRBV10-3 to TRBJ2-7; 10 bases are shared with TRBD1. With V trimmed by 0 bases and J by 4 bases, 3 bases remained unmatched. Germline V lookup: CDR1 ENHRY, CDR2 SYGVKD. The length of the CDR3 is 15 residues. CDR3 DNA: TGTGCCATCAGTGAGTCACCGGGACAGGGGTACGAGCAGTACTTC. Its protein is CAISESPGQGYEQYF.

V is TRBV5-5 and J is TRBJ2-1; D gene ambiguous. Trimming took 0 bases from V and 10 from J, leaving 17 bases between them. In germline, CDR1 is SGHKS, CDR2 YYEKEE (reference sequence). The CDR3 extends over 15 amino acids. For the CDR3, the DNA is TGTGCCAGCAGCTTGGTGGACGGAGCGTATCGGGAGCAGTTCTTC. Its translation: CASSLVDGAYREQFF.

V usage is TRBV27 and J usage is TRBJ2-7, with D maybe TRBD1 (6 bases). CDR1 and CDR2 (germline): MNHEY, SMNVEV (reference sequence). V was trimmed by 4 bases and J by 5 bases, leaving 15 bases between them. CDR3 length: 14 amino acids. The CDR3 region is CASSSYSGADEQYF. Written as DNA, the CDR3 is TGTGCCAGCAGTTCCTACTCAGGGGCGGACGAGCAGTACTTC.

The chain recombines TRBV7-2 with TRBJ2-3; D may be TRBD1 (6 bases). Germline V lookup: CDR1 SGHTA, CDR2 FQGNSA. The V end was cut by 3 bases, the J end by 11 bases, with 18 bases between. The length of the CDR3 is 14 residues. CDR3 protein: CASSFWTVPEVQYF. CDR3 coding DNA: TGTGCCAGCAGCTTCTGGACAGTTCCCGAGGTGCAGTATTTT.

The CDR3 spells CAWSVRRTSGGPGDEQYF. The CDR3 bases are TGTGCCTGGAGTGTAAGGCGGACTAGCGGGGGCCCCGGGGACGAGCAGTACTTC. The J gene is TRBJ2-7, the V gene TRBV30, with 13 bases identical to TRBD2. Germline assignment: CDR1 GTSNPN and CDR2 SVGIG (reference sequence). The V and J ends lost 0 bases and 5 bases, in that order; junction bases with no gene match: 13. The CDR3 runs 18 residues.